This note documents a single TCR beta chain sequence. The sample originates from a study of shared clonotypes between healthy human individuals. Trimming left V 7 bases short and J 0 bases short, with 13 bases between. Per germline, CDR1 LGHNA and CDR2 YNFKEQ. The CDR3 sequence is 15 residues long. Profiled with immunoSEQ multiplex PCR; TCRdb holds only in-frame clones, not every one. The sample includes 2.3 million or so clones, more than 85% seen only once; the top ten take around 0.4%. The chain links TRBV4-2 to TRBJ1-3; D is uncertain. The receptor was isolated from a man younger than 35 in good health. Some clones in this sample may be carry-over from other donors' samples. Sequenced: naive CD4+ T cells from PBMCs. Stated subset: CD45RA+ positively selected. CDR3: CASIQDPFSGNTIYF. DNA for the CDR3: TGTGCCAGCATCCAGGACCCGTTCTCTGGAAACACCATATATTTT.